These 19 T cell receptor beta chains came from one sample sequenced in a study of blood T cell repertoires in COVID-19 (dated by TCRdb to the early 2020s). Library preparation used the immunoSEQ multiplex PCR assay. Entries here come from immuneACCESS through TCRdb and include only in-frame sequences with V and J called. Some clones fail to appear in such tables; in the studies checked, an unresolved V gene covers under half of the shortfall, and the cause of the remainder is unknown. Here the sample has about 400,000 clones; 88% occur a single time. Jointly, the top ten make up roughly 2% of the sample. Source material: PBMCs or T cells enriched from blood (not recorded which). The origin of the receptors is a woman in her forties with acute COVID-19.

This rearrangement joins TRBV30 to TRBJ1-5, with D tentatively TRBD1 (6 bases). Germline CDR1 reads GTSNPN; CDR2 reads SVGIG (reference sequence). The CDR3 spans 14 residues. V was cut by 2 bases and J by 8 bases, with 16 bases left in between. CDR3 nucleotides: TGTGCCTGGAGTCCAGGGGCGTCCCGGGAGCCCCAGCATTTT. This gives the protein CAWSPGASREPQHF.

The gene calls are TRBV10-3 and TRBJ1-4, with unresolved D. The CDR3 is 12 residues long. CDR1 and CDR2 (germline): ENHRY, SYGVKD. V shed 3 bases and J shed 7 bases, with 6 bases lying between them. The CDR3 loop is CAISETGEKLFF. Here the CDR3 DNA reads TGTGCCATCAGTGAAACTGGTGAAAAACTGTTTTTT.

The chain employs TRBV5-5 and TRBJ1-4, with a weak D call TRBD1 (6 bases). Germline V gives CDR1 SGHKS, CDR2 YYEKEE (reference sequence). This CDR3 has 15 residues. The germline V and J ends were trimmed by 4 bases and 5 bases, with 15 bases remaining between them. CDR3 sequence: CASSANNRENEKLFF. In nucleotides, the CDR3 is TGTGCCAGCAGCGCGAATAACAGGGAGAATGAAAAACTGTTTTTT.

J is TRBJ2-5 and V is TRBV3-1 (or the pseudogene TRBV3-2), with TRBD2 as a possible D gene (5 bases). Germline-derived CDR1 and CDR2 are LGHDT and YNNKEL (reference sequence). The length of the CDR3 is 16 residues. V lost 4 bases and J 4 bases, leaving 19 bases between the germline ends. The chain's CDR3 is CASSPQADLVLETQYF. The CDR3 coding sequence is TGTGCCAGCAGCCCACAAGCGGACCTCGTATTAGAGACCCAGTACTTC.

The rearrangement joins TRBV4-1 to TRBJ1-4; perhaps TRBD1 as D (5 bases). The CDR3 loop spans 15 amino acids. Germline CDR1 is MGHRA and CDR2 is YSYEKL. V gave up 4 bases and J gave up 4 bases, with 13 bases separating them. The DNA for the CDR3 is TGCGCCAGCAGCCTGCGCCGGGACTATAATGAAAAACTGTTTTTT. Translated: CASSLRRDYNEKLFF.

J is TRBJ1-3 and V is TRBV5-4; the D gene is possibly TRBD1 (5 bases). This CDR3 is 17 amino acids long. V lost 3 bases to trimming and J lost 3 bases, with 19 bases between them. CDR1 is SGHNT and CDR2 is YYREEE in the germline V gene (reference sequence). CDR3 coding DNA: TGTGCCAGCAGCTACTACCCTCCAGGGAAAGGTGGAAACACCATATATTTT. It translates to CASSYYPPGKGGNTIYF.

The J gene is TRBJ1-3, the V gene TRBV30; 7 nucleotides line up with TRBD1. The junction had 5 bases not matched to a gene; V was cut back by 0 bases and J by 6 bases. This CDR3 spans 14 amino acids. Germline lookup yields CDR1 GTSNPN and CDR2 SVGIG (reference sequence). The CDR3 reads CAWSVGTGENTIYF. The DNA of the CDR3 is TGTGCCTGGAGTGTGGGAACAGGGGAAAACACCATATATTTT.

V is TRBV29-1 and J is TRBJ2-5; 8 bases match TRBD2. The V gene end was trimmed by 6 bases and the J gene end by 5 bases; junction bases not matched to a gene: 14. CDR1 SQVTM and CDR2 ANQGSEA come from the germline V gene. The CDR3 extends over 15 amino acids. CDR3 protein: CSVRVGGGHSETQYF. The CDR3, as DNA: TGCAGCGTCCGAGTCGGCGGGGGGCACTCTGAGACCCAGTACTTC.

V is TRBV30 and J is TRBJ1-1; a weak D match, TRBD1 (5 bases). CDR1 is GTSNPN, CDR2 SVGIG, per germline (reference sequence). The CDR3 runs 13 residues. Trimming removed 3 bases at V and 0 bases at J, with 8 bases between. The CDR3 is CAWRTVMNTEAFF. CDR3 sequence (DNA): TGTGCCTGGAGGACAGTGATGAACACTGAAGCTTTCTTT.

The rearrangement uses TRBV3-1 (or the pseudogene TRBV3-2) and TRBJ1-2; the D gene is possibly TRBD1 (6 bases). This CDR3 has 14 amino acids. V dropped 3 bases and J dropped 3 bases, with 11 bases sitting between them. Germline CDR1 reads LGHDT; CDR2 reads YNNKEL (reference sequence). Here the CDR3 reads CASSHGQRYYGYTF. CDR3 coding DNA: TGTGCCAGCAGCCATGGACAGCGCTACTATGGCTACACCTTC.

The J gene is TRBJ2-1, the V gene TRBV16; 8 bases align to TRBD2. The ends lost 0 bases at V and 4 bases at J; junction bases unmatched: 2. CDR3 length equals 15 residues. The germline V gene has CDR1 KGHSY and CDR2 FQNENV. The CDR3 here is CASSQSGGGYNEQFF. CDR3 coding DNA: TGTGCCAGCAGCCAATCCGGCGGGGGGTACAATGAGCAGTTCTTC.

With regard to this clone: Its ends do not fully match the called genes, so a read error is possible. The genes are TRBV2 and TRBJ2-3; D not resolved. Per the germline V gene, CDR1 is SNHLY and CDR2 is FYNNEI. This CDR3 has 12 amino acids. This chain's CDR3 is CASIEGEVTQYF. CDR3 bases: TGTGCCAGCATTGAAGGAGAGGTTACGCAGTATTTT.

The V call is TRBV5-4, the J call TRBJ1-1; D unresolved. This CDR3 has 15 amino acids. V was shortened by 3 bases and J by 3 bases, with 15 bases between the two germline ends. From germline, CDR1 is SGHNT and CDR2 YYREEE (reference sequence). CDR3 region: CASSSRRVGDTEAFF. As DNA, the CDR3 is TGTGCCAGCAGCTCGAGACGGGTCGGGGACACTGAAGCTTTCTTT.

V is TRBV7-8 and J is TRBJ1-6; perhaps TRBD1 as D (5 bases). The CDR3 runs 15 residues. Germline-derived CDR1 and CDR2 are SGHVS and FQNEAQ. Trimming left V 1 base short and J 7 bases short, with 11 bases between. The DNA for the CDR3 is TGTGCCAGCAGCTTAGTCCAGGGTTGGAATTCACCCCTCCACTTT. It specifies CASSLVQGWNSPLHF.

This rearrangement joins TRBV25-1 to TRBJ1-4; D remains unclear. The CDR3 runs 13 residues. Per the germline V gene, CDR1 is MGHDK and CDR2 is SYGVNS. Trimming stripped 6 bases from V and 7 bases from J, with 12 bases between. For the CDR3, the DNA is TGTGCCAGCAGCAGCCCCGGGAGTGAAAAACTGTTTTTT. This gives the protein CASSSPGSEKLFF.

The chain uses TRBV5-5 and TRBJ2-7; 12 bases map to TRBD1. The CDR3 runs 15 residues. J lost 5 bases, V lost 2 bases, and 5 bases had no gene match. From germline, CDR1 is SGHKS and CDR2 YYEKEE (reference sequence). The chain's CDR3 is CASSFGGQGAHEQYF. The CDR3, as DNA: TGTGCCAGCAGCTTTGGGGGACAGGGGGCCCACGAGCAGTACTTC.

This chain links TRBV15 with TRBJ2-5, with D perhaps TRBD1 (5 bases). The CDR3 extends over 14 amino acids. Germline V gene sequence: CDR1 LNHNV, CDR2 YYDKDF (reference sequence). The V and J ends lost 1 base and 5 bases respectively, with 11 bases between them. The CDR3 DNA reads TGTGCCACCAGCAGAGGGAGACAGTCGGAGACCCAGTACTTC. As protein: CATSRGRQSETQYF.

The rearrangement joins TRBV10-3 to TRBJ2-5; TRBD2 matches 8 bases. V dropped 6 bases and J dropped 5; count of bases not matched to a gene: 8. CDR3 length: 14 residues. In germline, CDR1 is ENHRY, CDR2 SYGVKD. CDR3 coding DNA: TGTGCCATCAGCGGGGGGGGAAGTACGGAGACCCAGTACTTC. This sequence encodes CAISGGGSTETQYF.

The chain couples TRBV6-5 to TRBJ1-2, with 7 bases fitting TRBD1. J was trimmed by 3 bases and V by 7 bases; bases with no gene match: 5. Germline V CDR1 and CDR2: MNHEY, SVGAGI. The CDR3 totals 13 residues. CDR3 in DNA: TGTGCCAGCACCATCACAGGGGACTATGGCTACACCTTC. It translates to CASTITGDYGYTF.